Listed below are T cell receptor beta chains from one sample, sequenced in a study of T cell repertoires in cytomegalovirus infection. TCRdb fed the reads into MiXCR, producing one record per CDR3 protein. Here the sample spans just under 500,000 distinct CDR3 sequences, roughly a third being singletons. Their antigens remain unidentified. This specimen consisted of cultured PBMCs, obtained from culture after CMV antigen stimulation. These receptors were obtained from a human donor in good health (CMV status not recorded). Some clones in this sample may be carry-over from other donors' samples. The CDR3 runs from the conserved cysteine through the conserved F or W. A D gene is named only where the DNA matches it firmly. Only part of the rows carry a size: once, few, many, or a class if the clone is expanded.

-	-	TRBV7-2	TRBJ2-7	TGTGCCAGCAGAAAATCCGAGTTGAATCGCGAGCAGTACTTC	CASRKSELNREQYF
-	TRBD1	TRBV7-4	TRBJ2-1	TGTGCCAGCAGCGCCTCAGACAGGGGGCCGGTCAATGAGCAGTTCTTC	CASSASDRGPVNEQFF
once	-	TRBV28	TRBJ2-2	TGTGCCAGCAGTCTTAGCTTGGCGCTGATCACCGGGGAGCTGTTTTTT	CASSLSLALITGELFF
-	TRBD1	TRBV5-4	TRBJ2-1	TGTGCCAGCAGCCACAGACAGGGTTACAATGAGCAGTTCTTC	CASSHRQGYNEQFF
once	TRBD2	TRBV27	TRBJ2-1	TGTGCCAGCAGTCTCGACCGGGGACTAGCCTACAATGAGCAGTTCTTC	CASSLDRGLAYNEQFF
-	TRBD2	TRBV19	TRBJ2-5	TGTGCCAGTAGTATTGTCAGCGGGAGGTTGGAGACCCAGTACTTC	CASSIVSGRLETQYF
few	-	TRBV7-2	TRBJ1-1	TGTGCCAGCAGCCCTCGGACAAAGAACACTGAAGCTTTCTTT	CASSPRTKNTEAFF
few	TRBD2	TRBV2	TRBJ2-1	TGTGCCAGCAGTGTTGGTCTAGCGGGTTTGGAGCAGTTCTTC	CASSVGLAGLEQFF
-	-	TRBV7-6	TRBJ2-3	TGTGCCAGCAGCTCCGGACCCACAGATACGCAGTATTTT	CASSSGPTDTQYF
-	-	TRBV7-9	TRBJ2-1	TGTGCCAGCAGCTCCGAGGTACGGGGTTTGATCGTCTCCTACAATGAGCAGTTCTTC	CASSSEVRGLIVSYNEQFF
-	-	TRBV28	TRBJ2-2	TGTGCCAGCAGTTTATGGGGAAGGAGGCGGGGGAACACCGGGGAGCTGTTTTTT	CASSLWGRRRGNTGELFF
-	TRBD2	TRBV12-3/TRBV12-4	TRBJ2-1	TGTGCCAGCAGGCCGGGACTAGCAACTGAGCAGTTCTTC	CASRPGLATEQFF
-	TRBD2	TRBV19	TRBJ2-3	TGTGCCAGTAGTGCTAGCGGAGGCACGAATACGCAGTATTTT	CASSASGGTNTQYF
-	TRBD1	TRBV10-3	TRBJ1-1	TGTGCCATCAGTGAGCCTTTGGACAGGCGACGGACTGAAGCTTTCTTT	CAISEPLDRRRTEAFF
few	-	TRBV7-2	TRBJ1-2	TGTGCCAGCAGCTTAGATTTTGGCTTTAACTATGGCTACACCTTC	CASSLDFGFNYGYTF
-	TRBD2	TRBV5-1	TRBJ2-3	TGCACCAGCAGCCTAGGACTAGCCCTTAGCACAGATACGCAGTATTTT	CTSSLGLALSTDTQYF
few	-	TRBV11-2	TRBJ1-1	TGTGCCAGCAGCTCGGTACGCGAAGGTGAAGCTTTCTTT	CASSSVREGEAFF
-	-	TRBV7-9	TRBJ2-3	TGTGCCAGCAGCTTAGAGTTAGGTACGCAGTATTTT	CASSLELGTQYF
few	-	TRBV7-9	TRBJ2-5	TGTGCCAGCAGCTTTCTAGCGATCCAAGAGACCCAGTACTTC	CASSFLAIQETQYF
-	-	TRBV12-3/TRBV12-4	TRBJ2-5	TGTGCCAGCAGTTTTACACTAGTTGAGACCCAGTACTTC	CASSFTLVETQYF
-	-	TRBV18	TRBJ1-1	TGTGCCAGCTCACCATTACAGGGGAACACTGAAGCTTTCTTT	CASSPLQGNTEAFF
-	TRBD2	TRBV7-7	TRBJ2-5	TGTGCTAGCAGCCCGACGGCGGGAGAGGCCCAGTACTTC	CASSPTAGEAQYF
few	-	TRBV6-1	TRBJ1-1	TGTGCCAGCAGTTTACGTACGGGCACTGAAGCTTTCTTT	CASSLRTGTEAFF
-	-	TRBV20-1	TRBJ1-1	TGCAGTGCCACCCCCGGGGGAACTGAAGCTTTCTTT	CSATPGGTEAFF
-	-	TRBV7-2	TRBJ1-5	TGTGCCAGCAGCCCAGACACAGCTTATCAGCCCCAGCATTTT	CASSPDTAYQPQHF
-	-	TRBV20-1	TRBJ2-3	TGCAGTGCTAGAGACGGCCAGGCAGGCGCAGATACGCAGTATTTT	CSARDGQAGADTQYF
few	-	TRBV19	TRBJ1-5	TGTGCCAGTAGTATAGACCTCGGACGGCGAAATCAGCCCCAGCATTTT	CASSIDLGRRNQPQHF
few	-	TRBV7-2	TRBJ2-3	TGTGCCAGCAGCTTGTTTCTTGGGGATACGCAGTATTTT	CASSLFLGDTQYF
-	-	TRBV20-1	TRBJ1-4	TGCAGTGCTAGTAATTCGGAGGGATCCGCCGAAAAACTGTTTTTT	CSASNSEGSAEKLFF